A selection of T cell receptor beta chains follows, all from one sample in a study of OX40 agonist ivuxolimab in advanced cancers. Method: immunoSEQ multiplex PCR; TCRdb's copy keeps in-frame clones and lacks some. The table includes tens of thousands of clones, roughly nine tenths detected once. This sample comprised CD4+ or CD8+ T cells sorted from blood, obtained in a trial of the OX40 agonist ivuxolimab. These TCRs come from an adult with an advanced solid tumor such as melanoma, head and neck, liver or kidney cancer. Both conserved end residues are part of each CDR3. D genes are given only for firm matches. Part of the rows lack a size; the others show once, few, many or a class for expanded clones.

clone_size | j_call | d_call | v_call | cdr3_aa | cdr3_nt
once | TRBJ1-1 | - | TRBV9 | CASSVGWMNTEAFF | TGTGCCAGCAGCGTAGGATGGATGAACACTGAAGCTTTCTTT
- | TRBJ2-3 | TRBD2 | TRBV28 | CASSLSAGGGPDTQYF | TGTGCCAGCAGTTTATCCGCGGGAGGGGGCCCAGATACGCAGTATTTT
- | TRBJ2-1 | - | TRBV14 | CASSQRLYNEQFF | TGTGCCAGCAGCCAAAGACTTTACAATGAGCAGTTCTTC
- | TRBJ1-2 | - | TRBV2 | CASSVQGSLGGYTF | TGTGCCAGCAGTGTACAGGGTTCCCTCGGTGGCTACACCTTC
- | TRBJ2-1 | - | TRBV12-2 | CASRPQAAGGRNEQFF | TGTGCAAGTCGCCCCCAAGCTGCGGGAGGGCGTAATGAGCAGTTCTTC
- | TRBJ1-1 | - | TRBV28 | CASSLVGRTEAFF | TGTGCCAGCAGTTTGGTAGGGCGCACTGAAGCTTTCTTT
few | TRBJ2-4 | - | TRBV29-1 | CSFTADTKNIQYF | TGCAGCTTCACGGCGGACACCAAGAACATTCAGTACTTC
- | TRBJ2-2 | - | TRBV28 | CASSLAGELFF | TGTGCCAGCAGTTTAGCCGGGGAGCTGTTTTTT
once | TRBJ1-1 | - | TRBV7-8 | CASSLGGDQRGTEAFF | TGTGCCAGCAGCTTAGGAGGGGACCAAAGGGGGACTGAAGCTTTCTTT
few | TRBJ2-3 | TRBD1 | TRBV29-1 | CSAWGLTGGTQYF | TGCAGCGCCTGGGGGCTTACAGGGGGGACGCAGTATTTT
- | TRBJ2-7 | TRBD2 | TRBV27 | CASSPGTSSYEQYF | TGTGCCAGCAGCCCTGGGACTAGCTCCTACGAGCAGTACTTC
- | TRBJ2-7 | TRBD2 | TRBV7-3 | CASSSLAGVTAQQYF | TGTGCCAGCAGCTCCCTAGCGGGAGTAACGGCGCAGCAGTACTTC
- | TRBJ2-7 | - | TRBV5-6 | CASSLGGALGYEQYF | TGTGCCAGCAGCTTGGGAGGGGCTCTGGGGTACGAGCAGTACTTC
- | TRBJ2-6 | - | TRBV6-5 | CASSLSSGANVLTF | TGTGCCAGCAGTCTGTCCTCTGGGGCCAACGTCCTGACTTTC
- | TRBJ2-2 | - | TRBV7-3 | CASSRWNTGELFF | TGTGCCAGCAGTCGTTGGAACACCGGGGAGCTGTTTTTT
- | TRBJ2-1 | - | TRBV19 | CASKKGGEQFF | TGTGCCAGTAAAAAGGGGGGTGAGCAGTTCTTC
- | TRBJ1-1 | - | TRBV6-6 | CASSPGHEAFF | TGTGCCAGCAGCCCGGGCCATGAAGCTTTCTTT
- | TRBJ2-1 | TRBD2 | TRBV13 | CASSPGLAAYNEQFF | TGTGCCAGCAGCCCTGGACTAGCTGCATACAATGAGCAGTTCTTC
- | TRBJ2-1 | TRBD2 | TRBV7-9 | CASSPRGLAGGINEQFF | TGTGCCAGCAGCCCTAGAGGGCTAGCGGGAGGTATCAATGAGCAGTTCTTC
- | TRBJ2-7 | TRBD2 | TRBV13 | CASSQAGTPFEQYF | TGTGCCAGCAGCCAAGCGGGAACCCCGTTCGAGCAGTACTTC
- | TRBJ1-1 | - | TRBV28 | CASSFAWKARSREAFF | TGTGCCAGCAGTTTTGCCTGGAAGGCCCGGTCGAGGGAAGCTTTCTTT
- | TRBJ2-5 | - | TRBV21-1 | CASSKGACDGYQETQYF | TGTGCCAGCAGCAAGGGGGCCTGTGACGGGTACCAAGAGACCCAGTACTTC
- | TRBJ2-1 | - | TRBV9 | CASSVGYRFGNEQFF | TGTGCCAGCAGCGTAGGATATAGGTTTGGCAATGAGCAGTTCTTC
- | TRBJ1-1 | - | TRBV5-5 | CASSRGLTEAFF | TGTGCCAGCAGCAGGGGACTCACTGAAGCTTTCTTT
- | TRBJ2-7 | - | TRBV2 | CASSGVAGVGDEQYF | TGTGCCAGCAGTGGGGTCGCAGGGGTTGGGGACGAGCAGTACTTC
once | TRBJ2-3 | - | TRBV5-1 | CASSSSLGFADTQYF | TGCGCCAGCAGCTCGTCACTAGGGTTCGCAGATACGCAGTATTTT
- | TRBJ2-1 | TRBD2 | TRBV4-2 | CASSPLDSGSVVGYNEQFF | TGTGCCAGCAGCCCCCTGGATAGCGGGAGCGTAGTGGGATACAATGAGCAGTTCTTC
- | TRBJ2-1 | - | TRBV4-1 | CASSQGLGSSYNEQFF | TGCGCCAGCAGCCAAGGGCTAGGAAGCTCCTACAATGAGCAGTTCTTC
- | TRBJ2-7 | TRBD1 | TRBV11-2 | CASSLTPGGGSYEQYF | TGTGCCAGCAGCTTAACCCCAGGGGGTGGTTCCTACGAGCAGTACTTC
- | TRBJ1-2 | - | TRBV10-3 | CAINGGDNHGYTF | TGTGCCATCAATGGAGGGGACAACCATGGCTACACCTTC
once | TRBJ1-2 | - | TRBV27 | CASSSAGAYGYTF | TGTGCCAGCAGTTCGGCAGGGGCCTATGGCTACACCTTC
- | TRBJ2-3 | TRBD2 | TRBV25-1 | CASSGLAGTDTQYF | TGTGCCAGCTCCGGACTAGCGGGAACAGATACGCAGTATTTT
- | TRBJ2-5 | - | TRBV18 | CASSPLGVVNRETQYF | TGTGCCAGCTCACCCCTCGGAGTTGTTAATAGAGAGACCCAGTACTTC
- | TRBJ2-1 | TRBD2 | TRBV13 | CASSQGRDEQFF | TGTGCCAGCAGCCAAGGGAGGGATGAGCAGTTCTTC
- | TRBJ2-7 | - | TRBV27 | CASSTLDEQYF | TGTGCCAGCAGTACCCTCGACGAGCAGTACTTC
- | TRBJ2-7 | TRBD1 | TRBV14 | CASSPTGVRYEQYF | TGTGCCAGCAGCCCGACAGGGGTCCGCTACGAGCAGTACTTC
- | TRBJ2-3 | - | TRBV27 | CASSGRGTDTQYF | TGTGCCAGCAGTGGGCGGGGCACAGATACGCAGTATTTT
- | TRBJ2-5 | TRBD1 | TRBV29-1 | CSARTQGARQETQYF | TGCAGCGCACGGACCCAGGGGGCGAGGCAAGAGACCCAGTACTTC
- | TRBJ2-7 | TRBD2 | TRBV5-4 | CASSLKREASYEQYF | TGTGCCAGCAGCTTGAAGCGGGAGGCCTCCTACGAGCAGTACTTC
- | TRBJ2-7 | TRBD1 | TRBV12-5 | CASGPGTGGIDEQYF | TGTGCTAGTGGCCCCGGGACAGGGGGCATCGACGAGCAGTACTTC
- | TRBJ2-1 | TRBD2 | TRBV6-5 | CASSLGRGLESQFF | TGTGCCAGCAGCCTCGGGAGGGGATTGGAAAGTCAGTTCTTC
- | TRBJ1-2 | - | TRBV9 | CASSGRDKVF | TGTGCCAGCAGCGGTCGGGACAAAGTTTTC
- | TRBJ1-1 | - | TRBV6-5 | CASSYFPENTEAFF | TGTGCCAGCAGTTACTTTCCAGAGAACACTGAAGCTTTCTTT
- | TRBJ1-1 | - | TRBV7-9 | CASSVRASEAFF | TGTGCCAGCAGCGTCAGGGCAAGTGAAGCTTTCTTT
few | TRBJ1-6 | - | TRBV27 | CASRTGIDNSPLHF | TGTGCCAGCCGGACGGGGATCGATAATTCACCCCTCCACTTT
- | TRBJ1-1 | - | TRBV6-5 | CASSYSPTATEAFF | TGTGCCAGCAGTTACTCCCCGACGGCCACTGAAGCTTTCTTT
- | TRBJ2-3 | TRBD1 | TRBV4-2 | CASSQLTGQGVMDTQYF | TGTGCCAGCAGCCAACTAACCGGACAGGGGGTAATGGATACGCAGTATTTT
- | TRBJ2-3 | TRBD2 | TRBV7-3 | CASSLKEVLAATDTQYF | TGTGCCAGCAGCTTAAAGGAGGTGCTAGCGGCCACAGATACGCAGTATTTT
once | TRBJ2-5 | TRBD2 | TRBV18 | CASSPLTPGGEETQYF | TGTGCCAGCTCACCACTGACGCCGGGAGGGGAAGAGACCCAGTACTTC
- | TRBJ1-2 | TRBD1 | TRBV5-1 | CASSAGQGSGYTF | TGCGCCAGCAGCGCGGGACAGGGCTCTGGCTACACCTTC
- | TRBJ1-6 | TRBD1 | TRBV19 | CASKYRGTGNSPLHF | TGTGCCTCCAAATACAGGGGGACTGGAAATTCACCCCTCCACTTT